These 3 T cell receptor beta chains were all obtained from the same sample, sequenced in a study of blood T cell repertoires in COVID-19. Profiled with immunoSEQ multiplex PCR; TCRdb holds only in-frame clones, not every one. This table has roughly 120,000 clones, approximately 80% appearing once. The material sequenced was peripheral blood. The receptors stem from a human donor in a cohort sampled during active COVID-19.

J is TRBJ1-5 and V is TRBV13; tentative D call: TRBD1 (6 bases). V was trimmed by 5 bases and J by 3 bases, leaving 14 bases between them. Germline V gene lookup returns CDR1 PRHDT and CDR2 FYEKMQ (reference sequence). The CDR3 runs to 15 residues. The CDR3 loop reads CASSMHGTINQPQHF. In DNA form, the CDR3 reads TGTGCCAGCAGCATGCACGGGACAATCAATCAGCCCCAGCATTTT.

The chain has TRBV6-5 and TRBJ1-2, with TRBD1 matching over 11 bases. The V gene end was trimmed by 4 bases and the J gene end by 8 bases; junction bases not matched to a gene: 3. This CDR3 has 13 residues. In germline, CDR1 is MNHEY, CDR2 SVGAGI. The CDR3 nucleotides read TGTGCCAGCAGTTGGGACAGGGGGGTCGGCTACACCTTC. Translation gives CASSWDRGVGYTF.

CDR3: CASSLGVTNEKLFF. Here the CDR3 DNA reads TGTGCCAGCAGCTTAGGAGTAACTAATGAAAAACTGTTTTTT. This chain uses TRBV7-9 with TRBJ1-4; D gene unclear. The CDR3 totals 14 residues. Trimming took 1 base from V and 1 from J, leaving 4 bases between them. Germline values: CDR1 SEHNR, CDR2 FQNEAQ (reference sequence).